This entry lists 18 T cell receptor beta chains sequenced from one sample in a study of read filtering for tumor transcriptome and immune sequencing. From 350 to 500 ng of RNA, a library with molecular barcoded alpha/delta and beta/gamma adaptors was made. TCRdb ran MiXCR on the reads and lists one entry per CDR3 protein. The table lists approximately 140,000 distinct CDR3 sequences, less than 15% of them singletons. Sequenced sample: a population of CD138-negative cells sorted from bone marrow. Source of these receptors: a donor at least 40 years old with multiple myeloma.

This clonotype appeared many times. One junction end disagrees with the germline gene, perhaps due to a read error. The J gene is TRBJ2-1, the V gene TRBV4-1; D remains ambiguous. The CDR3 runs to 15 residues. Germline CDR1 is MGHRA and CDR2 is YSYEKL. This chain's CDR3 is CASSQDSVRWDEQFF. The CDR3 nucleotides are TGTGCCAGCAGCCAAGATTCCGTTAGGTGGGATGAGCAGTTCTTC.

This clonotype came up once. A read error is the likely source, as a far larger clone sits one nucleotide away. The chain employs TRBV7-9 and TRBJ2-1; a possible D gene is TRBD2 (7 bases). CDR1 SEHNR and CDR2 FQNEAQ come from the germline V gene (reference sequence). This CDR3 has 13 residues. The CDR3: CASGKGDYNEQSF. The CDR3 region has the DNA TGTGCCAGCGGCAAGGGGGACTACAATGAGCAGTCCTTC.

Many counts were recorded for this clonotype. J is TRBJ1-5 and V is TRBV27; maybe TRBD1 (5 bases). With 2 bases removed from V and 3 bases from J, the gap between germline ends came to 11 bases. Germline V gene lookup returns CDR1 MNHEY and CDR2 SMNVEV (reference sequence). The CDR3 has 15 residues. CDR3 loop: CASSLKGQVNQPQHF. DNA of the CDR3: TGTGCCAGCAGTTTAAAAGGACAAGTCAATCAGCCCCAGCATTTT.

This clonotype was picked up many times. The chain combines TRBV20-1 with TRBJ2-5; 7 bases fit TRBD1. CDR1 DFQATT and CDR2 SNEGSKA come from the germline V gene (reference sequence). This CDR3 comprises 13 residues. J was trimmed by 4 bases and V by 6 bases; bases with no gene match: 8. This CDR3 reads CSARIQGRETQYF. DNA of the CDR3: TGCAGTGCGCGGATACAGGGGCGAGAGACCCAGTACTTC.

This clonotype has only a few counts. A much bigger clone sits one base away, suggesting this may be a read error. As DNA, the CDR3 is TGCAGTGCTTGTGGAACCGGGACAGGGGTCTCCTACGAGCAGTACTTC. It encodes CSACGTGTGVSYEQYF. The V gene is TRBV20-1, the J gene TRBJ2-7; 10 nucleotides align to TRBD1. Looked up from germline, CDR1 is DFQATT and CDR2 is SNEGSKA (reference sequence). Losses at the gene ends were 5 bases for V and 0 bases for J; bases not matched to a gene: 10. CDR3 length equals 16 residues.

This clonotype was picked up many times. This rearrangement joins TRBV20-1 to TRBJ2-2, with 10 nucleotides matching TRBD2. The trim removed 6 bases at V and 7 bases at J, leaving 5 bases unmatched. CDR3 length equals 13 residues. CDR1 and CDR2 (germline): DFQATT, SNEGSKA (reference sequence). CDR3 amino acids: CSATGLAYGELFF. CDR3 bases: TGCAGTGCAACGGGACTAGCGTACGGGGAGCTGTTTTTT.

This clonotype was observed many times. This CDR3 reads CASSSTGMNTEAFF. CDR3 nucleotides: TGTGCCAGCAGCTCGACAGGAATGAACACTGAAGCTTTCTTT. The chain carries TRBV7-6 and TRBJ1-1; perhaps TRBD1 as D (6 bases). Germline-derived CDR1 and CDR2 are SGHVS and FNYEAQ. This CDR3 has 14 residues. Trimming stripped 4 bases from V and 0 bases from J, with 9 bases between.

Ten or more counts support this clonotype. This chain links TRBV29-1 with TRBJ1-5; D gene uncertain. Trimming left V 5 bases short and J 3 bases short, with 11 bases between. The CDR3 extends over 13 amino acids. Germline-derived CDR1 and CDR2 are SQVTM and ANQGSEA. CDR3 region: CSVRNRINQPQHF. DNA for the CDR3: TGCAGCGTTCGAAACAGAATCAATCAGCCCCAGCATTTT.

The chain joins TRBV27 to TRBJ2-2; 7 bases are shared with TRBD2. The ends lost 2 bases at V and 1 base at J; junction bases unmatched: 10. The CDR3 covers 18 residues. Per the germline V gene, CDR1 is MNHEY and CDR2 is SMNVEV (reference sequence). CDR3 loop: CASSLNFGERGNTGELFF. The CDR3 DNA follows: TGTGCCAGCAGTTTAAATTTCGGCGAGCGGGGGAACACCGGGGAGCTGTTTTTT.

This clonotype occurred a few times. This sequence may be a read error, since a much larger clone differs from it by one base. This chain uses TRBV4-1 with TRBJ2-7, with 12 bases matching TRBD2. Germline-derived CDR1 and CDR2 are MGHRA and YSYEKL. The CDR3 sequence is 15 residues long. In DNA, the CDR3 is TGCGCCAACAGCCAACCGGGGACTAGCGGGTACGAGCAGTACTTC. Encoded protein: CANSQPGTSGYEQYF.

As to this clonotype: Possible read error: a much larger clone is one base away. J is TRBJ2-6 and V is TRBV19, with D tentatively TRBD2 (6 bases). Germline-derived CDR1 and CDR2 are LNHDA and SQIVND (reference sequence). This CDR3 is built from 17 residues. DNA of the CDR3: TGTGCCAGTAGATTTGGGGGGAGAACTTCTGGGGCCAACGCCCTGACTTTC. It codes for CASRFGGRTSGANALTF.

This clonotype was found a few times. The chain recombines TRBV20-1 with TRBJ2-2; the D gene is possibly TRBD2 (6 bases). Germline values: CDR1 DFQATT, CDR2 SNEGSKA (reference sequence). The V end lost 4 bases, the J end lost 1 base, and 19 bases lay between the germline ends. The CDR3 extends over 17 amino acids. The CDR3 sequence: CSATYPGQEGNTGELFF. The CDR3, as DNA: TGCAGTGCTACTTACCCTGGGCAGGAGGGGAACACCGGGGAGCTGTTTTTT.

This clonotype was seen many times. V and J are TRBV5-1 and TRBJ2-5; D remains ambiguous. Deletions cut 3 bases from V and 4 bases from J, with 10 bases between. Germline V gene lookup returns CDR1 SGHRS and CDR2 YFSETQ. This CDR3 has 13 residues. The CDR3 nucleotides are TGCGCCAGCAGCTCTGGGTTGGGAGAGACCCAGTACTTC. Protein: CASSSGLGETQYF. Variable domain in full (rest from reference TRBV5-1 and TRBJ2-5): KAGVTQTPRYLIKTRGQQVTLSCSPISGHRSVSWYQQTPGQGLQFLFEYFSETQRNKGNFPGRFSGRQFSNSRSEMNVSTLELGDSALYLCASSSGLGETQYFGPGTRLLVL.

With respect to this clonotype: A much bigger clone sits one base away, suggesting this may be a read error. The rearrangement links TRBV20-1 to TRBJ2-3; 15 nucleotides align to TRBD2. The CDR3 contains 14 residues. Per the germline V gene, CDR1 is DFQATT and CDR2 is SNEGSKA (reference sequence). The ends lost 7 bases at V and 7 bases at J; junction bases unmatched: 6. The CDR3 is CSGTSGRVANTQYF. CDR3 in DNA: TGCAGTGGGACTAGCGGGAGGGTGGCAAATACGCAGTATTTT.

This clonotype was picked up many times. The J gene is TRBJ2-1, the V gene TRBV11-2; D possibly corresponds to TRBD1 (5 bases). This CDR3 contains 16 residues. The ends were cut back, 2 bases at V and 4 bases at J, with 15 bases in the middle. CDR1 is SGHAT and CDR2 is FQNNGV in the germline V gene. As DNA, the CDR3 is TGTGCCAGCAGCTTAACTTTGCAGGGTGGTTACAATGAGCAGTTCTTC. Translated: CASSLTLQGGYNEQFF.

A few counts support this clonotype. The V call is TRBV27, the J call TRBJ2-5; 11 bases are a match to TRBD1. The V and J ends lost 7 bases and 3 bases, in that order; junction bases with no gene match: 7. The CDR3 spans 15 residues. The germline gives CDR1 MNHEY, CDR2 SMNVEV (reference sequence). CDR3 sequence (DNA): TGTGCCAGCAACGGACAGGGGGCTGGGGAAGAGACCCAGTACTTC. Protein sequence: CASNGQGAGEETQYF.

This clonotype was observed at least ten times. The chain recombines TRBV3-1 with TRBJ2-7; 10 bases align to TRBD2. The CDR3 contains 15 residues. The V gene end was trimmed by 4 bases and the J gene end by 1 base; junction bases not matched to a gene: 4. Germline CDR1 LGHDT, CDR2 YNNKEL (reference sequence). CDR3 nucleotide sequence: TGTGCCAGCAGCCCCCGGACTAGCGGTTCCTACGAGCAGTACTTC. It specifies CASSPRTSGSYEQYF.

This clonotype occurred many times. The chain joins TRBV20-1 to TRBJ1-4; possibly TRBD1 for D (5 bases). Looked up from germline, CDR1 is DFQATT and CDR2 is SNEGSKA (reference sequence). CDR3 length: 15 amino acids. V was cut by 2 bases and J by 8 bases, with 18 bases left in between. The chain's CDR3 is CSARSGTEGVEKLFF. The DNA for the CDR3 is TGCAGTGCTAGATCCGGGACGGAGGGAGTAGAAAAACTGTTTTTT.